The 27 T cell receptor beta chains below come from one sample, sequenced in a study of Graves' ophthalmopathy and Graves' hyperthyroidism. Amplified TCR beta CDR3 regions were obtained using RNA transcripts as template. First-round RT-PCR used HTBI primers; second-round multiplex PCR followed. TCRdb reprocessed the multiplex PCR reads via MiXCR and lists one record per CDR3 protein. The table includes 400,000 to 500,000 distinct CDR3 sequences, over 20% detected once. The specimen sequenced was peripheral blood. The receptors were sampled from a woman between 18 and 30 years old with stable Graves' hyperthyroidism.

This clonotype was counted ten times or more. The chain uses TRBV7-3 and TRBJ2-7; 8 bases match TRBD1. V dropped 5 bases and J dropped 0; count of bases not matched to a gene: 12. This CDR3 has 17 amino acids. CDR1 SGHTA and CDR2 FQGTGA come from the germline V gene. As DNA, the CDR3 is TGTGCCAGCAGCCTACCGAATTCCGGGACAGGCTCCTACGAGCAGTACTTC. As protein: CASSLPNSGTGSYEQYF. The full variable domain, its missing parts supplied by reference TRBV7-3 and TRBJ2-7, is GAGVSQTPSNKVTEKGKYVELRCDPISGHTALYWYRQSLGQGPEFLIYFQGTGAADDSGLPNDRFFAVRPEGSVSTLKIQRTERGDSAVYLCASSLPNSGTGSYEQYFGPGTRLTVT.

This clonotype was recorded at least ten times. This CDR3 reads CASSGSGTRRETQYF. The CDR3 coding sequence is TGTGCCAGCAGCGGCTCCGGGACTAGAAGAGAGACCCAGTACTTC. This rearrangement joins TRBV28 to TRBJ2-5, with TRBD2 matching 8 bases. The CDR3 is 15 residues long. With 6 bases clipped from V and 4 bases from J, the junction kept 10 bases outside the gene matches. Germline lookup yields CDR1 MDHEN and CDR2 SYDVKM.

The chain links TRBV10-3 to TRBJ1-1; TRBD1 is a possible D gene (5 bases). The CDR3 totals 15 residues. CDR1 is ENHRY and CDR2 is SYGVKD in the germline V gene. Trimming took 5 bases from V and 0 from J, leaving 13 bases between them. The CDR3 reads CAISPAAGMNTEAFF. The DNA for the CDR3 is TGTGCCATCAGTCCCGCCGCAGGGATGAACACTGAAGCTTTCTTT.

V usage is TRBV6-1 and J usage is TRBJ2-5; TRBD2 matches at 14 bases. Germline CDR1 reads MNHNS; CDR2 reads SASEGT. V was pared by 3 bases and J by 4 bases, with 1 base of the junction left unmatched. This CDR3 spans 15 amino acids. Written as DNA, the CDR3 is TGTGCCAGCAGTGATGGGACTAGCGGGGGAGAGACCCAGTACTTC. It translates to CASSDGTSGGETQYF.

This clonotype was recorded at least ten times. This chain connects TRBV7-9 to TRBJ1-1, with 8 bases aligning to TRBD1. CDR3 length: 16 residues. The trim removed 5 bases at V and 4 bases at J, leaving 12 bases unmatched. CDR1 is SEHNR and CDR2 is FQNEAQ in the germline V gene (reference sequence). The CDR3 nucleotides are TGTGCCAGCAGCGAGGGGACAGGAGGCTCCGGCACTGAAGCTTTCTTT. This codes for CASSEGTGGSGTEAFF.

This clonotype was counted a few times. The chain is built from TRBV20-1 and TRBJ2-7; D may match TRBD1 or TRBD2 (7 bases each). The CDR3 contains 14 residues. Trimming removed 6 bases from V and 0 bases from J, with 15 bases in between. Germline V gene data show CDR1 as DFQATT and CDR2 as SNEGSKA (reference sequence). The DNA of the CDR3 is TGCAGTGCCCCCCCCAGGGGGGGCTCCTACGAGCAGTACTTC. It yields the protein CSAPPRGGSYEQYF.

This clonotype was seen at least ten times. The rearrangement links TRBV5-4 to TRBJ2-5; no reliable D call. The CDR3 is made up of 15 amino acids. Trimming removed 0 bases at V and 5 bases at J, with 14 bases between. The germline CDR1 and CDR2 sequences are SGHNT and YYREEE (reference sequence). The CDR3 DNA reads TGTGCCAGCAGCTTGGGGCATAAGGTACCGGAGACCCAGTACTTC. Protein product: CASSLGHKVPETQYF.

This clonotype was counted between two and nine times. The V and J genes are TRBV30 and TRBJ2-7; D tentatively reads TRBD1 or TRBD2 (5 bases each). Germline CDR1 and CDR2: GTSNPN and SVGIG (reference sequence). The CDR3 sequence is 16 residues long. Trimming cost V 0 bases and J 2 bases, with 17 bases left between them. This chain's CDR3 is CAWSVRAGTVAYEQYF. CDR3 DNA: TGTGCCTGGAGTGTACGTGCCGGGACCGTTGCCTACGAGCAGTACTTC.

In its sample, this clonotype was seen many times. In nucleotides, the CDR3 is TGCAGTGCCCAAAGCGGGAACTTTTACGAGCAGTACTTC. Translating it yields CSAQSGNFYEQYF. This chain joins TRBV20-1 and TRBJ2-7; 7 bases are shared with TRBD2. Trimming took 6 bases from V and 4 from J; bases not matched to a gene: 9. The V gene's germline CDR1 is DFQATT and CDR2 SNEGSKA (reference sequence). The CDR3 sequence is 13 residues long.

The sample holds many counts of this clonotype. Germline and junction disagree at one end, which may indicate a read error. The chain links TRBV6-1 to TRBJ1-1, with D uncertain. Germline V gene sequence: CDR1 MNHNS, CDR2 SASEGT. This CDR3 is 14 amino acids long. CDR3: CASSPRPGGTEALF. In DNA, the CDR3 is TGTGCCAGCAGTCCCCGTCCGGGTGGCACTGAAGCTCTCTTT.

This clonotype was counted only a few times. The V and J genes are TRBV20-1 and TRBJ2-7, with 11 bases matching TRBD2. Germline assignment: CDR1 DFQATT and CDR2 SNEGSKA (reference sequence). The CDR3 consists of 19 residues. J was trimmed by 2 bases and V by 5 bases; bases with no gene match: 20. The DNA for the CDR3 is TGCAGTGCTGGAGGGGCAGGTCCACTAGCGGGAGAGTTCGCCTACGAGCAGTACTTC. It is translated as CSAGGAGPLAGEFAYEQYF.

This clonotype was recorded at least ten times. The genes are TRBV6-1 and TRBJ1-1, with no clear D. Germline V gene lookup returns CDR1 MNHNS and CDR2 SASEGT. Trimming took off 6 bases at V and 3 bases at J, with 5 bases between the two ends. The CDR3 has 11 amino acids. For the CDR3, the DNA is TGTGCCAGCAGAAGAGACACTGAAGCTTTCTTT. This sequence encodes CASRRDTEAFF.

This clonotype has at least ten counts. The chain employs TRBV12-3 or TRBV12-4 and TRBJ2-2; D remains ambiguous. V was shortened by 7 bases and J by 0 bases, with 9 bases between the two germline ends. The CDR3 has 14 residues. This CDR3 reads CASMASPNTGELFF. In DNA form, the CDR3 reads TGTGCCAGCATGGCGAGTCCGAACACCGGGGAGCTGTTTTTT.

This clonotype has ten or more counts. The V gene is TRBV29-1, the J gene TRBJ1-2; the match to TRBD1 covers 8 bases. The V segment lost 3 bases and the J segment 4 bases; nucleotides outside the gene matches: 7. Germline loops: CDR1 SQVTM, CDR2 ANQGSEA. The length of the CDR3 is 14 residues. For the CDR3, the DNA is TGCAGCGTTGACGGTCCAGGGGGCACCTATGGCTACACCTTC. It encodes CSVDGPGGTYGYTF.

This clonotype was seen more than once but under ten times. The J gene is TRBJ1-6, the V gene TRBV7-3, with a weak D call TRBD1 (6 bases). Per the germline V gene, CDR1 is SGHTA and CDR2 is FQGTGA. There are 14 residues in the CDR3. V dropped 2 bases and J dropped 9 bases, with 11 bases sitting between them. The CDR3 nucleotides are TGTGCCAGCAGCTTATCGGGGGCCGGTTCACCCCTCCACTTT. Translation gives CASSLSGAGSPLHF.

Many counts were recorded for this clonotype. The rearrangement joins TRBV5-1 to TRBJ2-6; TRBD2 might be the D (5 bases). The CDR3 is 16 residues long. Trimming stripped 0 bases from V and 0 bases from J, with 7 bases between. Germline V gene sequence: CDR1 SGHRS, CDR2 YFSETQ. Here the CDR3 DNA reads TGCGCCAGCAGCTTGGCGGGGAGCTCTGGGGCCAACGTCCTGACTTTC. Protein: CASSLAGSSGANVLTF.

This clonotype was counted many times. The V gene is TRBV25-1, the J gene TRBJ1-2; D is unresolved. Germline V gene data show CDR1 as MGHDK and CDR2 as SYGVNS. Trimming pared 3 bases from V and 0 bases from J, leaving 11 bases between. The CDR3 runs to 15 residues. Here the CDR3 DNA reads TGTGCCAGCAGTGACCGGTCGGATCCTAACTATGGCTACACCTTC. It encodes CASSDRSDPNYGYTF.

The chain uses TRBV6-2 or TRBV6-3 and TRBJ1-3, with a tentative D call TRBD1 (5 bases). Germline values: CDR1 MNHEY, CDR2 SVGEGT. This CDR3 has 18 residues. V lost 8 bases to trimming and J lost 4 bases, with 27 bases between them. DNA of the CDR3: TGTGCCAGCCGATGGGGCCCTCGGACTGGACCGGCGGGAAACACCATATATTTT. Encoded protein: CASRWGPRTGPAGNTIYF.

At least ten counts were recorded for this clonotype. V gene TRBV6-5 combines with J gene TRBJ1-1; tentative D call: TRBD1 (6 bases). The CDR3 contains 16 residues. Germline V gives CDR1 MNHEY, CDR2 SVGAGI. The V and J ends lost 7 bases and 8 bases respectively, with 26 bases between them. CDR3 sequence (DNA): TGTGCCAGCACTCCAACCGGGACAAAAAATGAGGGGGAAGCTTTCTTT. Its protein product is CASTPTGTKNEGEAFF.

At least ten counts were recorded for this clonotype. The rearrangement uses TRBV18 and TRBJ1-2; the D is unclear. The CDR3 contains 13 residues. Germline V gene lookup returns CDR1 KGHSH and CDR2 LQKENI. The V end was cut by 6 bases, the J end by 3 bases, with 11 bases between. CDR3: CASSEAPDYGYTF. CDR3 DNA sequence: TGTGCCAGCTCGGAGGCGCCGGACTATGGCTACACCTTC. The full variable domain, with the rest looked up from reference TRBV18 and TRBJ1-2, is NAGVMQNPRHLVRRRGQEARLRCSPMKGHSHVYWYRQLPEEGLKFMVYLQKENIIDESGMPKERFSAEFPKEGPSILRIQQVVRGDSAAYFCASSEAPDYGYTFGSGTRLTVV.

This clonotype was counted ten times or more. The rearrangement joins TRBV20-1 to TRBJ1-5; D not resolved. V gave up 1 base and J gave up 11 bases, with 15 bases separating them. Germline CDR1 is DFQATT and CDR2 is SNEGSKA (reference sequence). The CDR3 has 13 residues. CDR3 coding DNA: TGCAGTGCTAGAGTTGACGGGTCAGGAGCCCAGCATTTT. It is translated as CSARVDGSGAQHF.

The V gene is TRBV10-2, the J gene TRBJ2-5, with TRBD2 matching 7 bases. V was clipped by 3 bases and J by 4 bases; unmatched bases: 5. Germline assignment: CDR1 WSHSY and CDR2 SAAADI. This CDR3 is built from 14 residues. Written as DNA, the CDR3 is TGCGCCAGCAGTGATCCAGCGGGAAGAGAGACCCAGTACTTC. It encodes CASSDPAGRETQYF.

This clonotype was picked up many times. Possible read error: a much larger clone is one base away. V is TRBV25-1 and J is TRBJ1-1; D ambiguous. CDR1 MGHDK and CDR2 SYGVNS come from the germline V gene. CDR3 length: 12 amino acids. The V gene lost 3 bases and the J gene lost 0 bases, with 2 bases spanning the gap. CDR3 in amino acids: CASSDMNTEAFF. CDR3 DNA sequence: TGTGCCAGCAGTGACATGAACACTGAAGCTTTCTTT.

The chain recombines TRBV18 with TRBJ2-7; 8 positions agree with TRBD1. V dropped 6 bases and J dropped 2; count of bases not matched to a gene: 15. CDR3 size: 17 residues. CDR1 and CDR2 (germline): KGHSH, LQKENI. CDR3 nucleotide sequence: TGTGCCAGCTCCCGACGACAGGGACAGGACAACGCCTACGAGCAGTACTTC. It encodes CASSRRQGQDNAYEQYF.

Points on this clonotype: A single base separates this from a much larger clone, so it may be a read error. The chain recombines TRBV11-1 with TRBJ2-7; D is undetermined. Germline V gene lookup returns CDR1 SGHAT and CDR2 FQDESV (reference sequence). V lost 0 bases and J 0 bases, leaving 15 bases between the germline ends. This CDR3 contains 17 residues. CDR3 amino acids: CASSLALRRSHSYEQYF. In DNA form, the CDR3 reads TGTGCCAGCAGCTTAGCGTTGCGCAGATCTCACTCCTACGAGCAGTACTTC.

The chain uses TRBV28 and TRBJ2-7, with TRBD2 matching 9 bases. The CDR3 length is 14 residues. Germline assignment: CDR1 MDHEN and CDR2 SYDVKM. J gave up 3 bases and V 6 bases, and 6 bases lay outside the gene matches. CDR3 sequence (DNA): TGTGCCAGCAGGTCTAGCGGGACGAGCTACGAGCAGTACTTC. It specifies CASRSSGTSYEQYF.

This clonotype was seen at least ten times. V usage is TRBV28 and J usage is TRBJ1-5; 8 bases line up with TRBD1. This CDR3 region has 17 residues. CDR1 is MDHEN and CDR2 is SYDVKM in the germline V gene. With 3 bases clipped from V and 5 bases from J, the junction kept 12 bases outside the gene matches. The CDR3 region has the DNA TGTGCCAGCAGTTTTCCTCGGCAGGGGGCTTTTCATCAGCCCCAGCATTTT. Its translation: CASSFPRQGAFHQPQHF.